The 5 T cell receptor beta chains given below trace back to one sample, sequenced in a study of T cells after yellow fever vaccination. TCRdb re-called the 5' RACE reads with MiXCR, one entry per CDR3 protein. The data show around 140,000 distinct CDR3 sequences, about 6.2% seen once. Material: CD4+ T cells sorted from PBMCs, obtained 10 days after the yellow fever booster vaccination. These receptors all come from a man aged 25 to 45 who received the YFV17D yellow fever vaccine.

This clonotype was counted many times. The rearrangement uses TRBV7-2 and TRBJ2-3; maybe TRBD1 (5 bases). This CDR3 comprises 14 residues. V lost 4 bases and J lost 4, with 12 bases in between. Germline CDR1 and CDR2: SGHTA and FQGNSA. The CDR3 reads CASSSATVPDTQYF. In DNA, the CDR3 is TGTGCCAGCAGCTCTGCGACAGTCCCAGATACGCAGTATTTT.

This clonotype was detected many times. The J gene is TRBJ1-5, the V gene TRBV28; 7 positions match TRBD1. J was trimmed by 1 base and V by 8 bases; bases with no gene match: 2. The CDR3 extends over 13 amino acids. CDR1 is MDHEN, CDR2 SYDVKM, per germline. CDR3 nucleotide sequence: TGTGCCAGCCGACAGGGAAGCAATCAGCCCCAGCATTTT. This translates into CASRQGSNQPQHF.

This clonotype has a count of ten or more. The J gene is TRBJ2-7, the V gene TRBV7-8, with TRBD2 as a possible D gene (5 bases). The V gene lost 1 base and the J gene lost 4 bases, with 11 bases spanning the gap. Germline values: CDR1 SGHVS, CDR2 FQNEAQ. The CDR3 has 14 residues. The CDR3 sequence: CASSLGTPNYEQYF. In nucleotides, the CDR3 is TGTGCCAGCAGCTTAGGGACTCCGAATTACGAGCAGTACTTC.

This clonotype has a count of ten or more. This chain uses TRBV18 with TRBJ2-1; 9 bases are shared with TRBD2. J lost 10 bases, V lost 6 bases, and 7 bases had no gene match. CDR3 length equals 13 residues. Germline CDR1 KGHSH, CDR2 LQKENI. CDR3 amino acids: CASSGVAGVEQFF. CDR3 bases: TGTGCCAGCTCTGGGGTAGCGGGAGTCGAGCAGTTCTTC.

At least ten counts were recorded for this clonotype. The CDR3 protein is CASSQEQTGRFYEQYF. DNA of the CDR3: TGTGCCAGCAGCCAAGAACAGACAGGAAGGTTTTACGAGCAGTACTTC. The chain links TRBV4-2 to TRBJ2-7; D is possibly TRBD1 (6 bases). This CDR3 region has 16 residues. The germline gives CDR1 LGHNA, CDR2 YNFKEQ. V was cut by 0 bases and J by 4 bases, with 16 bases left in between.